The source of this T cell receptor (beta chain) is a study of cytomegalovirus exposure and HLA in healthy donors. General study findings and limits: Across donors, most TCRs were seen rarely, yet some public ones were widespread. Cytomegalovirus-associated status was assigned to about 150 TCR beta chains. Reportedly, cytomegalovirus status was diagnosed with high sensitivity and specificity.

Concerning this clone: What it recognizes is unknown.

This PCR relied on a set of 60 Vbeta primers and 13 Jbeta primers. In the original workflow: A later analysis counted 65 million to 95 million unique TCR beta chains, 9.5 million to 12 million shared. Profiled with immunoSEQ multiplex PCR; TCRdb holds only in-frame clones, not every one. The V and J calls and the clone size are those of that table, but D and trimming were determined from the DNA. The repertoire has about 120,000 clones, around 80% of them found once; the top ten carry 9.5% to 13%. CDR3 length: 16 residues. The V gene lost 0 bases and the J gene lost 4 bases, with 15 bases spanning the gap. CDR1 is LGHNA and CDR2 is YSLEER in the germline V gene.

The chain employs TRBV4-3 and TRBJ1-2, with a weak D call TRBD1 (5 bases). Material for sequencing was PBMCs. The source is a man between 25 and 39 years old in good health and CMV-seropositive. This CDR3 reads CASSQDPMQGSYGYTF. In DNA form, the CDR3 reads TGCGCCAGCAGCCAAGATCCGATGCAGGGCTCCTATGGCTACACCTTC.